A single sample is the source of the 6 T cell receptor beta chains below, sequenced in a study of CD8 T cells in Susac syndrome (dated by TCRdb to about 2019). Receptors were amplified or captured by the immunoSEQ multiplex PCR assay. RNA was extracted using the RNeasy kit, and about 0.45 to 1 ug of the RNA was reverse transcribed with random hexamers. TCRdb handled the public reads itself, with Q25 trimming in fastp and clone calling in MiXCR, and kept productive beta chains. Records with the same CDR3 protein are collapsed into one entry carrying the most frequent genes and DNA. The sample table lists around 130,000 distinct CDR3 sequences, roughly 92% of them with a count of one. The top ten clones comprise roughly 0.092% of the sample. What was sequenced was CD4+ T cells from PBMCs. The receptor set was obtained from a human donor in good health.

This chain links TRBV14 with TRBJ2-3; D is ambiguous. Germline V gene lookup returns CDR1 SGHDN and CDR2 FVKESK. This CDR3 spans 11 amino acids. V dropped 5 bases and J dropped 7 bases, with 7 bases sitting between them. The CDR3 sequence is CASSSSNTQYF. The CDR3, as DNA: TGTGCCAGCAGCAGTAGTAATACGCAGTATTTT.

The chain carries TRBV19 and TRBJ1-6; a possible D gene is TRBD1 (5 bases). Germline lookup yields CDR1 LNHDA and CDR2 SQIVND (reference sequence). The CDR3 is 12 amino acids. V lost 9 bases to trimming and J lost 10 bases, with 13 bases between them. The CDR3: CASGTGESPLHF. CDR3 DNA sequence: TGTGCCAGCGGGACGGGGGAATCACCCCTCCACTTT. The full variable domain, its missing parts supplied by reference TRBV19 and TRBJ1-6, is DGGITQSPKYLFRKEGQNVTLSCEQNLNHDAMYWYRQDPGQGLRLIYYSQIVNDFQKGDIAEGYSVSREKKESFPLTVTSAQKNPTAFYLCASGTGESPLHFGNGTRLTVT.

This chain connects TRBV27 to TRBJ1-6; D might be TRBD1 (6 bases). Trimming took off 3 bases at V and 8 bases at J, with 8 bases between the two ends. The CDR3 totals 13 residues. CDR1 and CDR2 (germline): MNHEY, SMNVEV (reference sequence). CDR3 in amino acids: CASSLAGDSPLHF. CDR3 coding DNA: TGTGCCAGCAGTTTGGCAGGGGATTCACCCCTCCACTTT.

The chain couples TRBV4-2 to TRBJ2-7, with TRBD2 identical over 11 bases. J lost 0 bases, V lost 1 base, and 5 bases had no gene match. The CDR3 covers 17 residues. Germline lookup yields CDR1 LGHNA and CDR2 YNFKEQ. The CDR3 region is CASSQGGLAGGSYEQYF. CDR3 coding DNA: TGTGCCAGCAGCCAAGGAGGACTAGCGGGCGGCTCCTACGAGCAGTACTTC.

This sequence joins TRBV20-1 and TRBJ1-3; D is possibly TRBD1 (5 bases). Germline CDR1 DFQATT, CDR2 SNEGSKA (reference sequence). V lost 0 bases and J 0 bases, leaving 15 bases between the germline ends. This CDR3 comprises 17 residues. CDR3 in DNA: TGCAGTGCTAGAGATCTCCGGGTAGGGACCTCTGGAAACACCATATATTTT. Translating it yields CSARDLRVGTSGNTIYF.

V is TRBV18 and J is TRBJ2-5, with D perhaps matching TRBD1 or TRBD2 (5 bases each). This CDR3 has 16 amino acids. V was pared by 0 bases and J by 4 bases, with 15 bases between. CDR1 and CDR2 (germline): KGHSH, LQKENI. The CDR3 reads CASSPPSGRGVETQYF. As DNA, the CDR3 is TGTGCCAGCTCACCACCGAGCGGTCGAGGGGTAGAGACCCAGTACTTC.